A single sample is the source of the 22 T cell receptor beta chains below, sequenced in a study of T cells in Graves' hyperthyroidism and ophthalmopathy. RNA transcripts served as the template for amplifying TCR beta CDR3 regions. RT-PCR in the first round (using the HTBI primer set) targeted the TCR CDR3. TCRdb re-called the multiplex PCR reads through MiXCR, storing one row per CDR3 protein. The profile shows about 360,000 distinct CDR3 sequences, about 13% of them singletons. The sequenced material came from blood. Receptor source: a woman younger than 35 with Graves' hyperthyroidism.

This clonotype was recorded a few times. The V and J genes are TRBV2 and TRBJ2-3; TRBD2 matches 9 bases. This CDR3 has 17 residues. The junction had 17 bases not matched to a gene; V was cut back by 8 bases and J by 5 bases. Germline assignment: CDR1 SNHLY and CDR2 FYNNEI. The CDR3 nucleotides read TGTGCCAGCCTAATCGGCTGGCGGGGGGGCCCTAGAGATACGCAGTATTTT. Protein sequence: CASLIGWRGGPRDTQYF.

This clonotype was seen repeatedly, ten times or more. V usage is TRBV29-1 and J usage is TRBJ2-3; TRBD2 aligns across 12 bases. With 6 bases clipped from V and 2 bases from J, the junction kept 9 bases outside the gene matches. CDR1 SQVTM and CDR2 ANQGSEA come from the germline V gene. The CDR3 extends over 16 amino acids. DNA of the CDR3: TGCAGCGTCCTTTCTGGACTAGCGGGGTTCACAGATACGCAGTATTTT. It codes for CSVLSGLAGFTDTQYF.

Points on this clonotype: A much larger clone sits a single nucleotide away, making a read error possible. The V and J genes are TRBV5-6 and TRBJ2-3; TRBD2 matches at 10 bases. The trim removed 6 bases at V and 6 bases at J, leaving 7 bases unmatched. Germline CDR1 reads SGHDT; CDR2 reads YYEEEE. The CDR3 length is 14 residues. The CDR3 nucleotides read TGTGCCAGCACCCGAGCGGGAGGGGCGGATACGCAGTATTTT. The encoded protein is CASTRAGGADTQYF.

This clonotype was seen at least ten times. The chain recombines TRBV28 with TRBJ2-3; D is perhaps TRBD2 (5 bases). Germline values: CDR1 MDHEN, CDR2 SYDVKM. The CDR3 runs to 14 residues. V was clipped by 7 bases and J by 5 bases, with 16 bases between them. DNA of the CDR3: TGTGCCAGCACCGCTAGCCCACCGATAGATACGCAGTATTTT. It encodes CASTASPPIDTQYF.

The V call is TRBV6-9, the J call TRBJ1-6; D ambiguous. Germline V gives CDR1 MNHGY, CDR2 SVAAGI. The germline V and J ends were trimmed by 3 bases and 8 bases, with 8 bases remaining between them. The CDR3 spans 13 residues. The CDR3 DNA is TGTGCCAGCAGTTACGGTTGGGATTCACCCCTCCACTTT. Its translation is CASSYGWDSPLHF.

V gene TRBV2 combines with J gene TRBJ2-1; TRBD2 matches at 10 bases. Trimming at V came to 9 bases and at J to 9 bases, leaving 5 bases not matched to a gene. Germline CDR1 SNHLY, CDR2 FYNNEI. The CDR3 extends over 12 amino acids. CDR3 DNA: TGTGCCAGTTCTAGCGGGAGTGGTGAGCAGTTCTTC. Protein: CASSSGSGEQFF.

The chain recombines TRBV12-3 or TRBV12-4 with TRBJ2-2; 10 bases are shared with TRBD2. This CDR3 region has 20 residues. V lost 3 bases, J lost 3 bases, and 16 bases stayed unmatched. The CDR3 sequence: CASSFGASGSLVYDTGELFF. The CDR3 coding sequence is TGTGCCAGCAGTTTTGGGGCTAGCGGGAGCCTAGTATACGACACCGGGGAGCTGTTTTTT.

At least ten counts were recorded for this clonotype. The chain couples TRBV28 to TRBJ1-2, with TRBD1 matching over 7 bases. Trimming at V came to 2 bases and at J to 4 bases, leaving 4 bases not matched to a gene. From germline, CDR1 is MDHEN and CDR2 SYDVKM. This CDR3 is 14 amino acids long. The CDR3 DNA reads TGTGCCAGCAGTTTACAGACAGGGAGCTATGGCTACACCTTC. It is translated as CASSLQTGSYGYTF.

CDR3 nucleotide sequence: TGCGCCAGCAGCCGGGGGGGACTAGCGGGGGCCGAGCAGTTCTTC. It codes for CASSRGGLAGAEQFF. V gene TRBV5-1 combines with J gene TRBJ2-1; TRBD2 matches at 14 bases. V trimming: 4 bases; J trimming: 10 bases; junction bases outside the gene matches: 7. CDR1 SGHRS and CDR2 YFSETQ come from the germline V gene. CDR3 length: 15 amino acids.

This chain connects TRBV4-1 to TRBJ2-1, with 10 bases aligning to TRBD2. This CDR3 comprises 16 residues. The ends lost 0 bases at V and 9 bases at J; junction bases unmatched: 8. Germline assignment: CDR1 MGHRA and CDR2 YSYEKL. In nucleotides, the CDR3 is TGCGCCAGCAGCCAAGATTGGGCTAGCGGGAGTTCTGAGCAGTTCTTC. It yields the protein CASSQDWASGSSEQFF.

This clonotype was seen ten or more times. The V and J genes are TRBV7-2 and TRBJ2-5; 7 positions match TRBD1. V lost 5 bases, J lost 1 base, and 4 bases stayed unmatched. This CDR3 contains 14 residues. Germline-derived CDR1 and CDR2 are SGHTA and FQGNSA. Here the CDR3 reads CASSPWTGQETQYF. CDR3 DNA: TGTGCCAGCAGCCCCTGGACAGGCCAAGAGACCCAGTACTTC.

This clonotype was seen ten or more times. The chain is built from TRBV5-6 and TRBJ1-5; 7 bases map to TRBD1. V lost 3 bases to trimming and J lost 7 bases; unmatched junction nucleotides: 7. Germline CDR1 SGHDT, CDR2 YYEEEE. The CDR3 sequence is 14 residues long. This CDR3 reads CASSSTTGRQPQHF. In DNA form, the CDR3 reads TGTGCCAGCAGCTCTACGACAGGGAGGCAGCCCCAGCATTTT.

In its sample, this clonotype was seen once. This chain links TRBV12-3 or TRBV12-4 with TRBJ1-2; a weak D match, TRBD1 (6 bases). The CDR3 length is 13 residues. The germline V and J ends were trimmed by 4 bases and 6 bases, with 12 bases remaining between them. CDR3 loop: CASSSLTGHGYTF. The CDR3 DNA follows: TGTGCCAGCAGTTCCCTGACAGGCCATGGCTACACCTTC.

There are many counts of this clonotype. The chain is built from TRBV4-3 and TRBJ1-2, with D tentatively TRBD1 (6 bases). Deletions cut 2 bases from V and 6 bases from J, with 10 bases between. Germline values: CDR1 LGHNA, CDR2 YSLEER. The CDR3 spans 13 residues. The CDR3 bases are TGCGCCAGCAGCCAACAGGGGAGCCATGGCTACACCTTC. Amino acids: CASSQQGSHGYTF.

This clonotype was seen ten or more times. V usage is TRBV2 and J usage is TRBJ1-1; D is unclear. CDR1 SNHLY and CDR2 FYNNEI come from the germline V gene. V was cut by 7 bases and J by 1 base, with 22 bases left in between. The CDR3 covers 17 residues. The CDR3 DNA reads as TGTGCCAGCATTCTAGACGGGGTAAGGATGGGGAACACTGAAGCTTTCTTT. The encoded protein is CASILDGVRMGNTEAFF.

The rearrangement uses TRBV5-4 and TRBJ2-3; D gene uncertain. The CDR3 runs 14 residues. Trimming left V 2 bases short and J 6 bases short, with 13 bases between. The germline CDR1 and CDR2 sequences are SGHNT and YYREEE (reference sequence). CDR3 bases: TGTGCCAGCAGCTTTGGCAGGATGGGGGATACGCAGTATTTT. It is translated as CASSFGRMGDTQYF.

This clonotype was observed many times. This chain connects TRBV12-3 or TRBV12-4 to TRBJ1-5; D ambiguous. V dropped 3 bases and J dropped 3 bases, with 3 bases sitting between them. This CDR3 is built from 12 residues. The CDR3 sequence: CASSFANQPQHF. CDR3 coding DNA: TGTGCCAGCAGTTTCGCCAATCAGCCCCAGCATTTT.

The table lists this clonotype with many counts. This chain connects TRBV5-1 to TRBJ2-7, with D perhaps TRBD1 (5 bases). Trimming pared 0 bases from V and 0 bases from J, leaving 10 bases between. Germline CDR1 reads SGHRS; CDR2 reads YFSETQ. The length of the CDR3 is 15 residues. CDR3: CASSLVQGSSYEQYF. For the CDR3, the DNA is TGCGCCAGCAGCTTGGTTCAGGGAAGCTCCTACGAGCAGTACTTC. The full variable domain, rest sourced from reference TRBV5-1 and TRBJ2-7, is KAGVTQTPRYLIKTRGQQVTLSCSPISGHRSVSWYQQTPGQGLQFLFEYFSETQRNKGNFPGRFSGRQFSNSRSEMNVSTLELGDSALYLCASSLVQGSSYEQYFGPGTRLTVT.

There are a few counts of this clonotype. This chain links TRBV4-1 with TRBJ2-5; D is undetermined. Germline V lookup: CDR1 MGHRA, CDR2 YSYEKL. There are 11 residues in the CDR3. V gave up 1 base and J gave up 9 bases, with 6 bases separating them. The CDR3 reads CASSQGAAQYF. CDR3 bases: TGCGCCAGCAGCCAAGGGGCGGCCCAGTACTTC.

This clonotype was detected ten times or more. The chain is built from TRBV20-1 and TRBJ2-3; D is unresolved. Trimming stripped 5 bases from V and 6 bases from J, with 9 bases between. This CDR3 is built from 11 residues. Per germline, CDR1 DFQATT and CDR2 SNEGSKA (reference sequence). The chain's CDR3 is CSAAYFDTQYF. The CDR3 coding sequence is TGCAGTGCTGCTTATTTCGATACGCAGTATTTT.

This clonotype was seen ten or more times. The rearrangement uses TRBV27 and TRBJ1-2; D gene uncertain. Trimming pared 2 bases from V and 6 bases from J, leaving 10 bases between. This CDR3 has 13 amino acids. Germline V gene lookup returns CDR1 MNHEY and CDR2 SMNVEV (reference sequence). The CDR3 DNA is TGTGCCAGCAGTTTAGGTGGGGAAAATGGCTACACCTTC. Residues: CASSLGGENGYTF.

This clonotype was found many times. The V and J genes are TRBV15 and TRBJ1-5; a weak D match, TRBD1 (5 bases). The CDR3 is made up of 17 amino acids. Trimming removed 1 base from V and 1 base from J, with 14 bases in between. The germline CDR1 and CDR2 sequences are LNHNV and YYDKDF (reference sequence). The CDR3 region has the DNA TGTGCCACCAGCAGAGGCGGGCGAGGGGCGAGCAATCAGCCCCAGCATTTT. Protein sequence: CATSRGGRGASNQPQHF.